The 21 T cell receptor beta chains reported below all come from one sample, sequenced in a study of tumor-infiltrating lymphocytes in primary liver carcinoma (dated by TCRdb to 2015 to 2018). The reads were generated on an Illumina HiSeq 2500. TCRbeta-specific cDNA was reverse-transcribed from about 500 ng total RNA using a constant-region primer and ProtoScript II reverse transcriptase. The TCRbeta libraries were prepared through three rounds of nested multiplex PCR following a slightly modified ARM-PCR procedure. Each of the first two PCR rounds ran for approximately 10 cycles using multiplex TRBV1-TRBV30 forward primers together with a Cbeta reverse primer. The public reads were run again by TCRdb, first through fastp at Q25 and then through MiXCR, and only productive beta chains were kept. When rows share a CDR3 protein, they turn into one entry using the most common DNA and genes. The sample records fewer than 350,000 distinct CDR3 sequences, roughly 60% of which are singletons. Of the sample, roughly 9% falls within the top ten clones.

RNA from unsorted whole blood was extracted with TRIzol reagent, and germline DNA was obtained with the DNeasy Blood & Tissue kit. Sequencing was carried out using peripheral blood. These TCRs come from a man aged 40-49 years with primary liver carcinoma and hepatitis B virus infection.

As concerns this clonotype: A much larger clone is a single base away; this may be a read error. The chain couples TRBV4-2 to TRBJ2-7; no reliable D call. The germline CDR1 and CDR2 sequences are LGHNA and YNFKEQ. The V end was cut by 0 bases, the J end by 4 bases, with 16 bases between. This CDR3 region has 16 residues. The CDR3 sequence: CASSQEFTVQMYEQYF. CDR3 nucleotides: TGTGCCAGCAGCCAAGAGTTCACCGTACAGATGTACGAGCAGTACTTC.

Worth noting for this clonotype: Possible read error: a much larger clone is one base away. The chain is built from TRBV29-1 and TRBJ1-2; TRBD1 might be the D (5 bases). The CDR3 runs to 11 residues. Germline assignment: CDR1 SQVTM and CDR2 ANQGSEA. CDR3 DNA sequence: TGCAGCGTTGAAGCGGGGGGAGGCTGCACCTTC. It yields the protein CSVEAGGGCTF.

This clonotype was recorded at least ten times. This sequence joins TRBV5-4 and TRBJ2-1, with a possible D match to TRBD1 (6 bases). The CDR3 is 13 amino acids. Trimming removed 0 bases at V and 9 bases at J, with 10 bases between. Germline V lookup: CDR1 SGHNT, CDR2 YYREEE (reference sequence). The CDR3 coding sequence is TGTGCCAGCAGCTTGGATGGGGGCAGTGAGCAGTTCTTC. Translating gives CASSLDGGSEQFF.

The V gene is TRBV6-1, the J gene TRBJ1-1; possibly TRBD1 for D (6 bases). The CDR3 covers 14 residues. Trimming took 5 bases from V and 7 from J, leaving 17 bases between them. Per germline, CDR1 MNHNS and CDR2 SASEGT. CDR3 in DNA: TGTGCCAGCAGTAGAATTACAGGGTTGGGTGAAGCTTTCTTT. Protein product: CASSRITGLGEAFF.

Concerning this clonotype: A read error may explain this, as a much larger clone is one base away. The chain joins TRBV10-3 to TRBJ2-5; weak D call: TRBD1 (5 bases). Germline V gene sequence: CDR1 ENHRY, CDR2 SYGVKD. The CDR3 has 14 residues. In DNA form, the CDR3 reads TGTGCCATCAGTGAGTCGTCAGGGCAAGGGACCCAGTACTTC. Translation: CAISESSGQGTQYF.

The sample holds many counts of this clonotype. The chain recombines TRBV4-1 with TRBJ2-7; D is ambiguous. Germline V gene lookup returns CDR1 MGHRA and CDR2 YSYEKL. V dropped 1 base and J dropped 3 bases, with 7 bases sitting between them. The CDR3 is 13 residues long. For the CDR3, the DNA is TGCGCCAGCAGCCAAGCACGCGGCTACGAGCAGTACTTC. Amino acids: CASSQARGYEQYF.

This clonotype occurred once. The CDR3 carries no conserved terminal phenylalanine or tryptophan, so it likely arises from a read error. The chain has TRBV12-3 or TRBV12-4 and TRBJ2-7; D might be TRBD1 or TRBD2, each matching 7 bases. Trimming shortened V by 2 bases and J by 1 base, and 9 bases separated the two germline ends. CDR3 length: 14 amino acids. The CDR3 reads CASSLQGGSYEQYL. DNA for the CDR3: TGTGCCAGCAGTTTACAGGGGGGGTCCTACGAGCAGTACCTC.

With respect to this clonotype: The junction does not match germline at one end; this may be a read error. The chain recombines TRBV11-2 with TRBJ2-1, with D perhaps matching TRBD2 (6 bases). Looked up from germline, CDR1 is SGHAT and CDR2 is FQNNGV. The CDR3 sequence is 15 residues long. CDR3 amino acids: CASKIGGDSYNEQLF. Here the CDR3 DNA reads TGTGCCAGCAAAATCGGCGGGGACTCCTACAATGAGCAGCTCTTC.

With regard to this clonotype: The germline gene is not matched at one end of the junction; a read error may be the cause. This chain joins TRBV6-2 or TRBV6-3 and TRBJ1-5; D gene uncertain. The CDR3 is 16 residues long. Germline lookup yields CDR1 MNHEY and CDR2 SVGEGT. DNA of the CDR3: TGTGCCAGCAGTCCCCACCCTGGCAGTAGCAATCGGCCCCAGCATTTT. It codes for CASSPHPGSSNRPQHF.

This clonotype was counted a single time. A read error may be the cause here, since a much bigger clone is one base away. The missing conserved phenylalanine or tryptophan at the end of this CDR3 makes a read error likely. The chain carries TRBV6-1 and TRBJ2-7; D gene ambiguous. CDR3 size: 17 residues. Germline lookup yields CDR1 MNHNS and CDR2 SASEGT. Trimming shortened V by 7 bases and J by 3 bases, and 25 bases separated the two germline ends. CDR3 DNA sequence: TGTGCCAGCACCCAGGACCGAGGACGGCAGACTTACTACGAGCAGTACCTC. Protein product: CASTQDRGRQTYYEQYL.

Concerning this clonotype itself: At one of its ends the junction is not consistent with the germline gene, which may arise from a read error. V and J are TRBV4-1 and TRBJ2-7, with 7 bases that match TRBD1. The CDR3 is made up of 17 amino acids. In germline, CDR1 is MGHRA, CDR2 YSYEKL. The CDR3 nucleotides read TGCACCAGCAGCCATTCTGAGACAGGGATTGATATCTACGAGCAGTACTTC. Protein product: CTSSHSETGIDIYEQYF.

This clonotype was counted at least ten times. This chain uses TRBV4-3 with TRBJ2-3; D not certain. The CDR3 runs 13 residues. The V gene's germline CDR1 is LGHNA and CDR2 YSLEER. Trimming took 0 bases from V and 3 from J, leaving 4 bases between them. Written as DNA, the CDR3 is TGCGCCAGCAGCCAAGATCGGACAGATACGCAGTATTTT. Its protein is CASSQDRTDTQYF.

The chain links TRBV7-8 to TRBJ2-5; maybe TRBD2 (6 bases). V was trimmed by 5 bases and J by 4 bases, leaving 20 bases between them. Germline CDR1 reads SGHVS; CDR2 reads FQNEAQ. CDR3 length: 16 residues. CDR3 amino acids: CASSRMTGAEGETQYF. Here the CDR3 DNA reads TGTGCCAGCAGCCGAATGACCGGGGCGGAGGGAGAGACCCAGTACTTC.

This clonotype was observed a single time. The chain combines TRBV11-2 with TRBJ1-1; D perhaps matches TRBD1 (5 bases). The ends were cut back, 6 bases at V and 4 bases at J, with 12 bases in the middle. Germline CDR1 reads SGHAT; CDR2 reads FQNNGV. The CDR3 totals 13 residues. CDR3 loop: CASRTHGGTEAFF. In DNA, the CDR3 is TGTGCCAGCAGGACCCATGGGGGCACTGAAGCTTTCTTT.

This chain joins TRBV6-2 or TRBV6-3 and TRBJ2-2; 11 nucleotides line up with TRBD2. Germline CDR1 MNHEY, CDR2 SVGEGT. The V and J ends lost 8 bases and 0 bases, in that order; junction bases with no gene match: 5. The CDR3 is 16 amino acids. CDR3 amino acids: CASSPGLAANTGELFF. The CDR3 region has the DNA TGTGCCAGCTCCCCGGGACTAGCGGCGAACACCGGGGAGCTGTTTTTT.

This sequence joins TRBV30 and TRBJ2-2; 7 nucleotides align to TRBD2. Unmatched junction bases numbered 3, after V lost 5 bases and J lost 6 bases. This CDR3 has 12 residues. Germline-derived CDR1 and CDR2 are GTSNPN and SVGIG (reference sequence). DNA for the CDR3: TGTGCCTGGGTTGCGGGGGCCGGGGAGCTGTTTTTT. It is translated as CAWVAGAGELFF.

Concerning this clonotype itself: This sequence may be a read error, since a much larger clone differs from it by one base. The J gene is TRBJ2-6, the V gene TRBV11-3; a possible D gene is TRBD1 (6 bases). CDR1 is SGHNT and CDR2 is YENEEA in the germline V gene. This CDR3 comprises 16 residues. V dropped 5 bases and J dropped 2 bases, with 13 bases sitting between them. Here the CDR3 DNA reads TGTGCCAGCAGCAGTGACAGGCTTGCTGGGGCCAACGTCCTGACTTTC. This encodes CASSSDRLAGANVLTF.

Worth noting for this clonotype: A junction boundary mismatches the germline segment, possibly from a read error. The chain links TRBV11-1 to TRBJ2-1; weak D call: TRBD2 (6 bases). Germline CDR1 and CDR2: SGHAT and FQDESV (reference sequence). The CDR3 loop spans 13 amino acids. The CDR3 DNA reads as TGTACCAGCAGCTTCGCGGGGATCTATGGGCAGTTCTTC. It translates to CTSSFAGIYGQFF. Full variable domain (remainder filled in from reference TRBV11-1 and TRBJ2-1): EAEVAQSPRYKITEKSQAVAFWCDPISGHATLYWYRQILGQGPELLVQFQDESVVDDSQLPKDRFSAERLKGVDSTLKIQPAELGDSAMYLCTSSFAGIYGQFFGPGTRLTVL.

This chain connects TRBV28 to TRBJ2-6; D remains ambiguous. The CDR3 contains 16 residues. Germline values: CDR1 MDHEN, CDR2 SYDVKM. V was pared by 7 bases and J by 4 bases, with 17 bases between. The CDR3 sequence: CASIGKGNSGANVLTF. Written as DNA, the CDR3 is TGTGCCAGCATCGGCAAGGGTAACTCCGGGGCCAACGTCCTGACTTTC. Variable domain in full (rest from reference TRBV28 and TRBJ2-6): DVKVTQSSRYLVKRTGEKVFLECVQDMDHENMFWYRQDPGLGLRLIYFSYDVKMKEKGDIPEGYSVSREKKERFSLILESASTNQTSMYLCASIGKGNSGANVLTFGAGSRLTVL.

With respect to this clonotype: As the CDR3 is not closed by the conserved phenylalanine or tryptophan, this likely results from a read error. Because the CDR3's place on the DNA is in doubt, the DNA is left out and the CDR3 is given as listed by TCRdb. The genes are TRBV4-3 and TRBJ2-3; TRBD2, the D gene given by the table, was not confirmed from the DNA. Inclusive of both ends, the CDR3 amounts to 13 amino acids. The V gene's germline CDR1 is LGHNA and CDR2 YSLEER. CDR3 loop: CASNQDTGTSRDS.

Ten or more counts support this clonotype. The chain recombines TRBV6-1 with TRBJ2-2, with D tentatively TRBD1 or TRBD2 (5 bases each). Trimming took 3 bases from V and 6 from J, leaving 17 bases between them. Germline V gene sequence: CDR1 MNHNS, CDR2 SASEGT. The CDR3 contains 16 residues. The CDR3 sequence: CASSDSWGIKSGELFF. The CDR3 DNA sequence: TGTGCCAGCAGTGACAGTTGGGGGATAAAATCCGGGGAGCTGTTTTTT.